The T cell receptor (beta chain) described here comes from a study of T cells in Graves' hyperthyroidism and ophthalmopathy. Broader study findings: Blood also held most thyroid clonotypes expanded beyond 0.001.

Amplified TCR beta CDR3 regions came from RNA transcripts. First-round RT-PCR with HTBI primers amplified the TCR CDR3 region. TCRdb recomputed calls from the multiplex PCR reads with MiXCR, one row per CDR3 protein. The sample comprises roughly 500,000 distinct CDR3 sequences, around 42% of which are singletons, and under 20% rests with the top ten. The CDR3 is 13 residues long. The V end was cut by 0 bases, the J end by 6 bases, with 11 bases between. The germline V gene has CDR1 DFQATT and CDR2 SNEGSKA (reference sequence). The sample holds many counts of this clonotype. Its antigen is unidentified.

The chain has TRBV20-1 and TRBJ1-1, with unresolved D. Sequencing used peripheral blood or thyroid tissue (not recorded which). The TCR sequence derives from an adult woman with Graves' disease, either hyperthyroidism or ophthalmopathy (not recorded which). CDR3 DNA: TGCAGTGCTAGAGATCTGAACAAGCCTGAAGCTTTCTTT. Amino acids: CSARDLNKPEAFF.